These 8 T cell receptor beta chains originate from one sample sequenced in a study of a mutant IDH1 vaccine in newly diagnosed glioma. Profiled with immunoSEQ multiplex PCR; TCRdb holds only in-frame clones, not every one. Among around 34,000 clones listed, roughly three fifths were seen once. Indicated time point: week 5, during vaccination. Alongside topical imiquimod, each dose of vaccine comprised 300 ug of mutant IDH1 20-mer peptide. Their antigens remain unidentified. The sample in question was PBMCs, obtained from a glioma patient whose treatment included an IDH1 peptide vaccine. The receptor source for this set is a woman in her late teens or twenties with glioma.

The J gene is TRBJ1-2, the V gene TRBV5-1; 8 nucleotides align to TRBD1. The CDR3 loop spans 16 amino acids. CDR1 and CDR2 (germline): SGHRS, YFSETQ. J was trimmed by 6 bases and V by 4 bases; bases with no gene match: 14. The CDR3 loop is CASSPGTGRDSHGYTF. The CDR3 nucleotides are TGCGCCAGCAGCCCCGGGACAGGTCGTGATTCTCATGGCTACACCTTC.

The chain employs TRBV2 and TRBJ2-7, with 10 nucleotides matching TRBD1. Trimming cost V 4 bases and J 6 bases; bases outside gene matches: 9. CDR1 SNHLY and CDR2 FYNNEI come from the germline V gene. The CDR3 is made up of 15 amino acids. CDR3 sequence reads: CASSGQGALVFEQYF. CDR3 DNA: TGTGCCAGCAGTGGACAGGGGGCCTTAGTCTTCGAGCAGTACTTC.

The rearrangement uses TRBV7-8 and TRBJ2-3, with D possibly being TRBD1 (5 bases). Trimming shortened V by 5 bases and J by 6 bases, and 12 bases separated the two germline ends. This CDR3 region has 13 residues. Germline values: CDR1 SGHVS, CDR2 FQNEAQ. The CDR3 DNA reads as TGTGCCAGCAGCCCCAGGGTGGAGGATACGCAGTATTTT. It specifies CASSPRVEDTQYF.

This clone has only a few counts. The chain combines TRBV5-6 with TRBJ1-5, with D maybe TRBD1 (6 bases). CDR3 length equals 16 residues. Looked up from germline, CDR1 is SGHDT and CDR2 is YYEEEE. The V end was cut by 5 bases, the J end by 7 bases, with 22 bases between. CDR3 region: CASSIRGGASGQPQHF. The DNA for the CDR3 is TGTGCCAGCAGTATTCGTGGGGGGGCGAGTGGACAGCCCCAGCATTTT.

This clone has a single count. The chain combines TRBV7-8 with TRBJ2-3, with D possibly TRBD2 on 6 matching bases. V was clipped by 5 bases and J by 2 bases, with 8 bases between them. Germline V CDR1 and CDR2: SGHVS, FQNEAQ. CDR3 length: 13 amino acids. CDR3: CASSRTITDTQYF. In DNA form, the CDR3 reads TGTGCCAGCAGCAGGACTATCACAGATACGCAGTATTTT.

For the CDR3, the DNA is TGTGCCAGCAGCTTGTACGAGGGTTACACAGATACGCAGTATTTT. Its translation is CASSLYEGYTDTQYF. The chain has TRBV5-8 and TRBJ2-3; the D gene is possibly TRBD2 (5 bases). The V end was cut by 1 base, the J end by 2 bases, with 11 bases between. CDR1 and CDR2 from the germline V gene are SGHTS and YDEGEE. The CDR3 is 15 residues long.

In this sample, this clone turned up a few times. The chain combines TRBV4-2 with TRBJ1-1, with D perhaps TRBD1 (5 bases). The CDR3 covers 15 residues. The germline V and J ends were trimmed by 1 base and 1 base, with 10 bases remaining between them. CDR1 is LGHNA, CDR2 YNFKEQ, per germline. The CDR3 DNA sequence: TGTGCCAGCAGCCAAGGTGATGGACAGAACACTGAAGCTTTCTTT. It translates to CASSQGDGQNTEAFF.

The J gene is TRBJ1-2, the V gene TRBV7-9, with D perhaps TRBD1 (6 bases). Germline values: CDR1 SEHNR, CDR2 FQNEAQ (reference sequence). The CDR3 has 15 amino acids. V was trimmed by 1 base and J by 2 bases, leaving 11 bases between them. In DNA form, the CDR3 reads TGTGCCAGCAGCTTAGTGGGGGGCGCGAACTATGGCTACACCTTC. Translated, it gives CASSLVGGANYGYTF. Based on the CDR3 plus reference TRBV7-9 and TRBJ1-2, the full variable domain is DTGVSQNPRHKITKRGQNVTFRCDPISEHNRLYWYRQTLGQGPEFLTYFQNEAQLEKSRLLSDRFSAERPKGSFSTLEIQRTEQGDSAMYLCASSLVGGANYGYTFGSGTRLTVV.